Sequencing of this T cell receptor beta chain was carried out in a study of radiotherapy plus CTLA-4 blockade in lung cancer. The method was immunoSEQ multiplex PCR; TCRdb's version includes in-frame clones alone and lacks a portion of them. The table lists about 48,000 clones, around nine tenths of them singletons. CDR1 is LGHNA and CDR2 is YSLEER in the germline V gene. CDR3 size: 15 residues. Unmatched junction bases numbered 4, after V lost 1 base and J lost 2 bases. The chain carries TRBV4-3 and TRBJ2-5; TRBD2 matches 7 bases. This specimen was peripheral blood, taken from a patient treated with radiotherapy plus ipilimumab. This TCR was recovered from a human donor with non-small cell lung cancer that progressed on radiotherapy plus ipilimumab. Some clones in this sample may be carry-over from other donors' samples. CDR3 nucleotides: TGCGCCAGCAGCCAAGTCCCGGGGGGTCAAGAGACCCAGTACTTC. Amino acid sequence: CASSQVPGGQETQYF.